The rows below give T cell receptor beta chains drawn from one sample of a study of blood T cell repertoires in COVID-19. Measured with immunoSEQ multiplex PCR; TCRdb has only the in-frame clones, and not every one. The data contain about 140,000 clones, approximately 85% of them singletons. Specimen: peripheral blood. The receptors come from a man in his fifties or sixties with acute or convalescent COVID-19. Each CDR3 is given with its conserved first and last residue. The D gene is left open where the match is weak. Rows give clone size only sometimes, using once, few, many, or a class for an expanded clone.

d_call	v_call	j_call	clone_size	cdr3_nt	cdr3_aa
TRBD1	TRBV19	TRBJ2-7	NA	TGTGCCAGTAGCAAAAACCCCGGGACAGAAGCCTACGAGCAGTACTTC	CASSKNPGTEAYEQYF
TRBD2	TRBV30	TRBJ2-5	NA	TGTGCCTGGAGCTGGGGAAGGGGACTAGCGGGGGAGACCCAGTACTTC	CAWSWGRGLAGETQYF
NA	TRBV18	TRBJ2-2	NA	TGTGCCAGCTCACCTCGGGTCGGGACACTGAACACCGGGGAGCTGTTTTTT	CASSPRVGTLNTGELFF
TRBD1	TRBV11-3	TRBJ1-1	once	TGTGCCAGCAGCCCACGACAGGGTTGGAACACTGAAGCTTTCTTT	CASSPRQGWNTEAFF
NA	TRBV30	TRBJ1-1	NA	TGTGCCTGGGGCTCATCAGGTTACACTGAAGCTTTCTTT	CAWGSSGYTEAFF
NA	TRBV28	TRBJ2-7	NA	TGTGCCAGCAGTTTGGCAGGGGCCTACGAGCAGTACTTC	CASSLAGAYEQYF
NA	TRBV14	TRBJ1-2	NA	TGTGCCAGCAGTCCAAGGCAGGGGATTTATGGCTACACCTTC	CASSPRQGIYGYTF
NA	TRBV2	TRBJ1-1	once	TGTGCCAGCAGAGGACGGGGGAACACTGAAGCTTTCTTT	CASRGRGNTEAFF
TRBD1	TRBV11-2	TRBJ1-1	NA	TGTGCCAGCAGCTCCCCCTCGGGACAGGGGGGTATTGAAGCTTTCTTT	CASSSPSGQGGIEAFF
NA	TRBV6-1	TRBJ2-7	NA	TGTGCCAGCAGTGAAGTAATAGGGGGCGAGCAGTACTTC	CASSEVIGGEQYF
NA	TRBV11-3	TRBJ1-6	NA	TGTGCCAGCAGCTTATTCCCCTTCCAGATTTTACGATTGAGGCCCCTCCACTTT	CASSLFPFQILRLRPLHF
NA	TRBV2	TRBJ1-2	NA	TGTGCCAGCAGTGAACCCGCTCGTCCTACAGGGCCAGGGAATGGCTACACCTTC	CASSEPARPTGPGNGYTF
NA	TRBV3-1/TRBV3-2	TRBJ2-5	NA	TGTGCCAGCAGCCTGGGCTGGGAGACCCAGTACTTC	CASSLGWETQYF
TRBD2	TRBV28	TRBJ2-5	NA	TGTGCCAGTTCTAGCGGGTACCTCCAAGAGACCCAGTACTTC	CASSSGYLQETQYF
TRBD1	TRBV5-1	TRBJ2-7	NA	TGCGCCAGCAGCCCCGGGACAGGGGGGTCTACAATCCCTTACGAGCAGTACTTC	CASSPGTGGSTIPYEQYF
TRBD2	TRBV2	TRBJ2-3	NA	TGTGCCAGCAAGGATGGTAGCGGGAGAAATACGCAGTATTTT	CASKDGSGRNTQYF
NA	TRBV20-1	TRBJ2-7	NA	TGCAGTGCTAGTCCCTCTAGCTACGAGCAGTACTTC	CSASPSSYEQYF
NA	TRBV28	TRBJ1-4	NA	TGTGCCAGCAGCCAGGACACCCTTAGACGTGAAAAACTGTTTTTT	CASSQDTLRREKLFF
TRBD2	TRBV2	TRBJ2-2	NA	TGTGCCAGCCTACCGCTAGCGGCTAACACCGGGGAGCTGTTTTTT	CASLPLAANTGELFF
NA	TRBV11-3	TRBJ2-6	once	TGTGCCAGCAGCTCCGACAGTCTCTCTGGGGCCAACGTCCTGACTTTC	CASSSDSLSGANVLTF
TRBD1	TRBV5-6	TRBJ1-4	few	TGTGCCAGCAGCTTGGAGGGGGCAGAGGAAAAACTGTTTTTT	CASSLEGAEEKLFF
NA	TRBV9	TRBJ1-2	NA	TGTGCCAGCAGCGGGTTCCGGGACAAGGACTATGGCTACACCTTC	CASSGFRDKDYGYTF
TRBD1	TRBV5-1	TRBJ1-2	few	TGCGCCAGCAGCCCCCTCTCCGGGACAGGGGGCGCCTGGGGCTACACCTTC	CASSPLSGTGGAWGYTF
TRBD2	TRBV9	TRBJ2-5	NA	TGTGCCAGCAGTACTAGCGGGGGGGAGACCCAGTACTTC	CASSTSGGETQYF
TRBD1	TRBV5-4	TRBJ1-2	NA	TGTGCCAGCAGCAGGACAGGGGGCGCCGATGGCTACACCTTC	CASSRTGGADGYTF
NA	TRBV19	TRBJ1-2	NA	TGTGCCAGTAGTATAGAGACAGCCAACTATGGCTACACCTTC	CASSIETANYGYTF
NA	TRBV5-1	TRBJ1-2	NA	TGCGCCAGCAGCTTGAAGCCGGGGACTAACTATGGCTACACCTTC	CASSLKPGTNYGYTF
NA	TRBV5-1	TRBJ2-5	NA	TGCGCCAGCAGCCCCCCCTCGGACCAAGAGACCCAGTACTTC	CASSPPSDQETQYF
TRBD2	TRBV10-3	TRBJ2-3	NA	TGTGCCATCAGTGAGTCGTTACCGGGACTAGCGGGGGGGCAGGATACGCAGTATTTT	CAISESLPGLAGGQDTQYF
NA	TRBV19	TRBJ2-7	few	TGTGCCAGTAGTATGAGTCGAGGAGGAGGGTCCTACGAGCAGTACTTC	CASSMSRGGGSYEQYF
TRBD2	TRBV6-5	TRBJ2-7	NA	TGTGCCAGCAGTTACTCGAGGACTAGTATGTACGAGCAGTACTTC	CASSYSRTSMYEQYF
TRBD2	TRBV9	TRBJ2-3	NA	TGTGCCAGCAGCGCAGGGGGGGGACTAGCGGGAGGAAGTACGGATACGCAGTATTTT	CASSAGGGLAGGSTDTQYF
NA	TRBV5-1	TRBJ2-6	NA	TGCGCCAGCAGCTTGAGGACCGGGGCTGGGGCCAACGTCCTGACTTTC	CASSLRTGAGANVLTF
NA	TRBV19	TRBJ2-6	once	TGTGCCAGTAGTTTTTTGGACACTGGGGCCAACGTCCTGACTTTC	CASSFLDTGANVLTF
NA	TRBV5-4	TRBJ2-5	NA	TGTGCCAGCAGCTTATTCAGCCAAGAGACCCAGTACTTC	CASSLFSQETQYF
NA	TRBV27	TRBJ2-1	NA	TGTGCCAGCAGTGTTCGCGGAGCGTCCAATGAGCAGTTCTTC	CASSVRGASNEQFF
TRBD2	TRBV12-5	TRBJ2-1	few	TGTGCTAGTGGAGGAGCGGGAGCCTACAATGAGCAGTTCTTC	CASGGAGAYNEQFF
NA	TRBV27	TRBJ2-7	NA	TGTGCCAGCAGTTCCGGGATCTCCTACGAGCAGTACTTC	CASSSGISYEQYF
NA	TRBV6-5	TRBJ1-1	NA	TGTGCCAGCAGTTACCCGGGGAGGGCAGGGACTGAAGCTTTCTTT	CASSYPGRAGTEAFF
NA	TRBV7-9	TRBJ1-1	NA	TGTGCCAGCAGCTTAGGAGGAACCACTGAAGCTTTCTTT	CASSLGGTTEAFF
NA	TRBV4-1	TRBJ1-5	NA	TGCGCCAGCAGCCAAGAAGCGGGGCAGGGGCCCAGGCCCCAGCATTTT	CASSQEAGQGPRPQHF
NA	TRBV2	TRBJ2-7	NA	TGTGCCAGCAGTGATGGGTATGGCGGCTACGAGCAGTACTTC	CASSDGYGGYEQYF
TRBD1	TRBV5-1	TRBJ2-2	NA	TGCGCCAGCAGCCCAGACGGGACAGGGAACACCGGGGAGCTGTTTTTT	CASSPDGTGNTGELFF
TRBD2	TRBV27	TRBJ2-1	few	TGTGCCAGCAGTTTTTACAACAGCGGGACCGTTCATGAGCAGTTCTTC	CASSFYNSGTVHEQFF
NA	TRBV21-1	TRBJ2-1	NA	TGTGCCAGCAGCAAAGCGAGGAAGGCCCAGGGGGCATGTGCCGATGAGCAGTTCTTC	CASSKARKAQGACADEQFF
TRBD2	TRBV7-3	TRBJ2-1	NA	TGTGCCAGCAGCGGGGAAGGGACTAGCGGGGATAATGAGCAGTTCTTC	CASSGEGTSGDNEQFF
NA	TRBV6-1	TRBJ2-7	NA	TGTGCCAGCAGTGAAGATCCTGCGGGATACTACGAGCAGTACTTC	CASSEDPAGYYEQYF
TRBD1	TRBV10-3	TRBJ1-1	once	TGTGCCATCAGTGAGGGACAGGTTAGTACTGAAGCTTTCTTT	CAISEGQVSTEAFF